This T cell receptor (beta chain) was sequenced in a study of blood T cell repertoires in COVID-19. The method was immunoSEQ multiplex PCR; TCRdb's version includes in-frame clones alone and lacks a portion of them. The data hold roughly 120,000 clones, with more than 75% observed a single time. This CDR3 region has 17 residues. V was cut by 1 base and J by 3 bases, with 17 bases left in between. CDR1 and CDR2 from the germline V gene are LGHDT and YNNKEL (reference sequence). This chain links TRBV3-1 (or the pseudogene TRBV3-2) with TRBJ2-3; TRBD1 might be the D (6 bases). Sequenced material: peripheral blood. The clonotype originates from a man aged 40-55 years with acute or convalescent COVID-19. The CDR3, as DNA: TGTGCCAGCAGCCAAGTGTACGTGGCAGGGGCGACAGATACGCAGTATTTT. Encoded protein: CASSQVYVAGATDTQYF.